This TCR beta chain stems from a study of cytomegalovirus exposure and HLA in healthy donors. The CDR3 has 17 residues. The germline CDR1 and CDR2 sequences are SGHRS and YFSETQ. Germline trimming cut 0 bases from V and 3 bases from J; bases unmatched to any gene: 10. PCR involved 60 Vbeta and 13 Jbeta primers. Produced via immunoSEQ multiplex PCR; TCRdb's table is partial and in-frame only. The sample records about 250,000 clones, 65% to 85% being singletons. The chain couples TRBV5-1 to TRBJ2-7, with TRBD1 matching 9 bases. Source material: PBMCs. This receptor was identified in a female donor in good health and CMV-seronegative. CDR3: CASSLGSGTGKVYEQYF. The CDR3 DNA follows: TGCGCCAGCAGCTTGGGTTCGGGGACAGGGAAGGTCTACGAGCAGTACTTC.